The clone carrying this T cell receptor beta chain was recorded a few times. The target antigen is unknown. A read error is possible here, since a much larger clone lies one base away. The data are from a study of Graves' ophthalmopathy and Graves' hyperthyroidism. Regarding the study as a whole: Most expanded clonotypes from thyroid (those above 0.001 frequency) were also found in blood. The model's ophthalmopathy progression predictions had just under 71% sensitivity and 72.22% specificity.

CDR1 is LGHNA, CDR2 YNFKEQ, per germline. V lost 0 bases, J lost 4 bases, and 18 bases lay in between. The CDR3 length is 17 residues. The study amplified TCR beta CDR3 regions using RNA transcripts. The first-round RT-PCR employed HTBI primers together with the Qiagen OneStep RT-PCR kit. A multiplex PCR was then performed as the second round. TCRdb reprocessed the multiplex PCR reads via MiXCR and lists one record per CDR3 protein. Altogether tens of thousands of distinct CDR3 sequences are present, under 65% being singletons, with the ten largest covering around 18%. For donors with ophthalmopathy, the disease showed moderate-to-severe activity, reached CAS ≥3 and NOSPECS ≥4, and had lasted under 3 months.

Source material: peripheral blood. The sequence was collected from an adult man with Graves' ophthalmopathy. The chain combines TRBV4-2 with TRBJ1-2; D gene uncertain. CDR3 nucleotides: TGTGCCAGCAGCCAAGATGGAGGTGCACCCAGCGCCTATGGCTACACCTTC. It specifies CASSQDGGAPSAYGYTF.